This TCR beta chain stems from a study of blood T cell repertoires in COVID-19. CDR1 and CDR2 (germline): SGHRS, YFSETQ. J lost 0 bases, V lost 4 bases, and 2 bases had no gene match. The CDR3 is made up of 16 amino acids. Assay: immunoSEQ multiplex PCR; the TCRdb copy retains only in-frame clones and omits some. The sample includes roughly 320,000 clones, approximately 90% seen only once; the top ten take 5.5% to 8%. This clone is a singleton in its sample. The Seattle patients joined while their infection was active and were tracked longitudinally afterward. Sequenced: peripheral blood. The sequence was collected from a woman aged 45-65 years with COVID-19, enrolled during active disease. The chain employs TRBV5-1 and TRBJ2-2; 11 positions agree with TRBD2. The CDR3 sequence: CASSKTSGANTGELFF. As DNA, the CDR3 is TGCGCCAGCAGCAAGACTAGCGGGGCGAACACCGGGGAGCTGTTTTTT.